This T cell receptor (beta chain) is from a study of low-dose radiotherapy and immunotherapy resistance in tumors. Overall study context: Cohort 2, a group dosed every two weeks at 1 Gy per fraction, received 13 Gy in total over 26 weeks.

First-strand cDNA relied on TRAV- and TRBV-specific primers spanning alpha and beta chains. The PCR that amplified TCRs ran for about 20 cycles, relying on a constant-region primer and a V-primer adapter. TCRdb fed the reads into MiXCR, producing one record per CDR3 protein. The table has nearly 60,000 distinct CDR3 sequences, under 30% seen once. Time point described: after trial treatment. Treatment of the sample: LDRT plus nivolumab, ipilimumab, low-dose cyclophosphamide and aspirin (RACIN trial). Donors received a regimen that comprised nivolumab, ipilimumab, aspirin, low-dose cyclophosphamide and low-dose radiotherapy. The V and J ends lost 2 bases and 4 bases, in that order; junction bases with no gene match: 4. The length of the CDR3 is 15 residues. Germline V gene sequence: CDR1 SGHTA, CDR2 FQGNSA.

Sequencing used PBMCs, obtained after low-dose radiotherapy plus immunotherapy. The rearrangement links TRBV7-2 to TRBJ2-3, with 9 bases identical to TRBD2. The origin of this receptor is a male donor with prostate cancer. The CDR3 loop is CASSLNGGGADTQYF. DNA for the CDR3: TGTGCCAGCAGCTTAAACGGCGGGGGGGCAGATACGCAGTATTTT.